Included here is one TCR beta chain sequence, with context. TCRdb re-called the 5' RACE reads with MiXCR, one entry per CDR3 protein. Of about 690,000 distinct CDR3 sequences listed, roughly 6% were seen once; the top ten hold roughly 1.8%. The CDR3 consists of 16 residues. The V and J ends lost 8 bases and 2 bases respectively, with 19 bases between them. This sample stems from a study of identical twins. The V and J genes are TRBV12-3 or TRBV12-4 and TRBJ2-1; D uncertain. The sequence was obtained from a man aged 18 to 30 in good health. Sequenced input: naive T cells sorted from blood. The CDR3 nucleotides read TGTGCCAGCGATGCGGTCACAGTAAACCCCTACAATGAGCAGTTCTTC. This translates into CASDAVTVNPYNEQFF.